The following is a TCR beta chain sequence with its context. Its antigen target is currently unknown. The conserved phenylalanine or tryptophan is not found at the CDR3 terminus, so this likely reflects a read error. The sample's time point, from its label and the paper: patch test 3, about 24 weeks after DPC sensitization. What the treatment or condition label conveys for this sample: therapeutic diphenylcyclopropenone sensitization with weekly scalp DPC. Blood at each patch-test visit was drawn before the patch test was applied. Eligible patients were aged 18 to 70, diagnosed with alopecia, deemed suitable for DPC therapy, and excluded if pregnant. Unfractionated whole blood was collected in Tempus Blood RNA tubes, and total RNA was extracted from that blood. V ends up 5 bases short and J 1 base short, with an unmatched junction base count of 4. The germline V gene supplies CDR1 SGHTA and CDR2 FQGNSA. 15 amino acids form the CDR3, both terminal residues included. Kept here is only the CDR3 DNA, which spans 45 bases and is read in frame from base 1.

This sample was included in a study of human T cells and chemical hapten exposure (dated by TCRdb to about 2021). A note on the overall study: For sensitization, 2% DPC in acetone was applied to a 2 cm by 2 cm area of upper inner arm skin. Throughout the roughly 25-week study period, patients were also given weekly therapeutic DPC doses on the scalp. Patch testing on the upper back used Finn chambers containing 0.01% DPC, with scoring done after 6 days according to International Contact Dermatitis Research Group standards. Alopecia areata with under or over 50% scalp involvement, alopecia totalis and alopecia universalis were represented in the patient cohort, which was mostly female. The libraries were sequenced as a pool, and the TCR yield per sample differed mostly because of small variations in library volumes within the pool. Peripheral blood TCR repertoire changes were tracked in vivo in alopecia patients during primary and secondary sensitization to the hapten diphenylcyclopropenone (DPC). Blood was sampled from patients pre-sensitization (week 0) and at 2, 6 and about 24 weeks after DPC sensitization. For TCR sequencing, blood came from about 28 alopecia patients at anywhere from one to four time points (pre-sensitization, 2, 6 and 24 weeks). Beyond this particular receptor, the publication reports: Expanded TCRs formed significantly more large CDR3 similarity clusters than pre-sensitization or healthy control sets, consistent with antigen-driven responses. Patch test score was positively correlated with the number of PT1 expanded TCRs, with significance at thresholds 8, 16 and 32 but not at 4. DPC sensitization did not change the number of TCRs with a frequency above 1 in 1000, and there was no evidence of changes in global repertoire structure. After repeated subsampling, changes were observed in the strength of the expansion versus patch-test correlation and in the threshold at which the correlation became significant. Because every patient had alopecia, a presumed autoimmune disease, the patients' immune response might differ from that of healthy individuals.

Library preparation was by RACE. Sequencer: NextSeq 500. During library preparation, unique molecular identifiers were attached to individual cDNA molecules so that TCRs could be counted in a quantitative, reproducible way. For every blood RNA sample, sequencing covered both the TCR alpha and TCR beta chains. As for the original processing: A median of around 100,000 TCRs per sample was observed, with a range of 23,224 to 690,600. The Decombinator software suite was used to annotate the V, J and CDR3 of the TCR reads. Every sample was subsampled to the same number of TCRs (28,000) for the PS versus PT1 abundance plots. TCRs were defined as expanded if absent before sensitization and observed at least eight times at the 2-week time point. TCRdb reran the public reads through fastp at Q25 and MiXCR, keeping productive beta chains. Rows are unified per CDR3 protein, each entry keeping the most common DNA and genes. What appears here as the V and J calls and clone size reflects TCRdb's work, not the paper's. Present in this sample are 80,000 to 100,000 distinct CDR3 sequences, about a tenth of which were seen just once. Over 3.5% of the sample is taken by the ten largest.

The receptor comes from a woman between 50 and 59 years old with alopecia areata. Some clones in this sample may be carry-over from other donors' samples. Recombination connected TRBV7-2 to TRBJ2-1, with 8 bases matching TRBD1. The sequencing used whole blood, collected in connection with sensitization to the hapten diphenylcyclopropenone (DPC). The CDR3 region has the sequence CASSDRQGSYNEQFL. The DNA is TGTGCCAGCAGCGACCGACAGGGGTCCTACAATGAGCAGTTCTTA.